These 24 T cell receptor beta chains originate from one sample sequenced in a study of T cell responses to AZD1222 COVID-19 vaccine. The table came from immunoSEQ multiplex PCR; TCRdb's copy has only in-frame clones and leaves some out. The sample includes about 120,000 clones, around 92% of them seen just once. The sequences come from peripheral blood, collected on day 0 of AZD1222 vaccination. These TCRs come from an adult in good health.

The V call is TRBV5-1, the J call TRBJ2-3; a weak D match, TRBD2 (5 bases). Deletions cut 0 bases from V and 4 bases from J, with 6 bases between. CDR1 is SGHRS and CDR2 is YFSETQ in the germline V gene. The CDR3 extends over 13 amino acids. CDR3 amino acids: CASSLGGADTQYF. The CDR3 nucleotides are TGCGCCAGCAGCTTGGGGGGAGCAGATACGCAGTATTTT.

V usage is TRBV27 and J usage is TRBJ1-1, with D uncertain. This CDR3 region has 14 residues. Germline CDR1 reads MNHEY; CDR2 reads SMNVEV (reference sequence). V lost 0 bases to trimming and J lost 1 base, with 6 bases between them. The CDR3, as DNA: TGTGCCAGCAGTTTATCCGTAGGGAACACTGAAGCTTTCTTT. As protein: CASSLSVGNTEAFF.

The V and J genes are TRBV29-1 and TRBJ2-7; 13 bases are a match to TRBD2. V dropped 4 bases and J dropped 2; count of bases not matched to a gene: 8. This CDR3 has 16 amino acids. Germline CDR1 reads SQVTM; CDR2 reads ANQGSEA. This CDR3 reads CSVGLRTSGRTYEQYF. In DNA form, the CDR3 reads TGCAGCGTTGGGTTAAGGACTAGCGGGAGAACCTACGAGCAGTACTTC.

J is TRBJ1-1 and V is TRBV3-1 (or the pseudogene TRBV3-2), with D possibly matching TRBD1 (5 bases). The length of the CDR3 is 12 residues. Per germline, CDR1 LGHDT and CDR2 YNNKEL (reference sequence). Trimming shortened V by 7 bases and J by 5 bases, and 11 bases separated the two germline ends. CDR3 sequence (DNA): TGTGCCAGCACCCTAGAGGGGACTGAAGCTTTCTTT. Residues: CASTLEGTEAFF.

The chain recombines TRBV4-1 with TRBJ1-6; a possible D gene is TRBD1 (5 bases). The ends were cut back, 2 bases at V and 3 bases at J, with 11 bases in the middle. This CDR3 comprises 16 residues. The germline V gene encodes CDR1 MGHRA and CDR2 YSYEKL. CDR3 in DNA: TGCGCCAGCAGCCAACTTCGGGGCAACTATAATTCACCCCTCCACTTT. Translating gives CASSQLRGNYNSPLHF.

J is TRBJ1-4 and V is TRBV28; TRBD1 matches at 12 bases. This CDR3 has 16 amino acids. CDR1 and CDR2 (germline): MDHEN, SYDVKM. J was trimmed by 7 bases and V by 5 bases; bases with no gene match: 8. DNA of the CDR3: TGTGCCAGCAGTGCCGGGACAGGGGGCCCGGGTGAAAAACTGTTTTTT. It codes for CASSAGTGGPGEKLFF.

Comments on this clone: One end of the junction is discordant with germline, which a read error may explain. The chain links TRBV20-1 to TRBJ2-7, with D hard to call. The CDR3 consists of 11 residues. Germline loops: CDR1 DFQATT, CDR2 SNEGSKA (reference sequence). Written as DNA, the CDR3 is TGCAGTGCTAGAGGCATAGTAGAGGAGCACTTC. This gives the protein CSARGIVEEHF.

The rearrangement joins TRBV27 to TRBJ2-7; D call uncertain. From germline, CDR1 is MNHEY and CDR2 SMNVEV (reference sequence). V gave up 2 bases and J gave up 1 base, with 12 bases separating them. The CDR3 totals 15 residues. The CDR3 sequence is CASSLSPAASYEQYF. As DNA, the CDR3 is TGTGCCAGCAGTTTAAGTCCTGCGGCTTCCTACGAGCAGTACTTC.

This clone showed up just once. This rearrangement joins TRBV3-1 (or the pseudogene TRBV3-2) to TRBJ2-7; D call uncertain. The CDR3 runs 13 residues. Germline V CDR1 and CDR2: LGHDT, YNNKEL (reference sequence). V gave up 5 bases and J gave up 4 bases, with 12 bases separating them. DNA of the CDR3: TGTGCCAGCAGCTCCGGTTGGAGTTACGAGCAGTACTTC. It specifies CASSSGWSYEQYF.

The rearrangement links TRBV15 to TRBJ1-4; D is ambiguous. The germline CDR1 and CDR2 sequences are LNHNV and YYDKDF (reference sequence). The CDR3 has 14 residues. Trimming left V 1 base short and J 5 bases short, with 8 bases between. The CDR3 nucleotides read TGTGCCACCAGCAGAGGAGGCGAGAATGAAAAACTGTTTTTT. Amino acids: CATSRGGENEKLFF.

The rearrangement links TRBV28 to TRBJ2-1; 16 positions agree with TRBD2. Germline V CDR1 and CDR2: MDHEN, SYDVKM. V was clipped by 2 bases and J by 0 bases; unmatched bases: 7. The length of the CDR3 is 20 residues. The CDR3, as DNA: TGTGCCAGCAGTTTACCGGGACTAGCGGGAGGGGAAAGCTCCTACAATGAGCAGTTCTTC. Translated, it gives CASSLPGLAGGESSYNEQFF.

The rearrangement uses TRBV5-8 and TRBJ2-1; 7 nucleotides line up with TRBD1. Germline lookup yields CDR1 SGHTS and CDR2 YDEGEE. V trimming: 10 bases; J trimming: 13 bases; junction bases outside the gene matches: 11. CDR3 length: 11 amino acids. CDR3 nucleotide sequence: TGTGCCCCCGGGGCAGGGGGAAAACAGTTCTTC. Encoded protein: CAPGAGGKQFF.

The chain has TRBV6-1 and TRBJ2-7; 7 nucleotides align to TRBD1. The ends lost 8 bases at V and 2 bases at J; junction bases unmatched: 9. Germline V gene lookup returns CDR1 MNHNS and CDR2 SASEGT. CDR3 length: 14 residues. The CDR3 DNA is TGTGCCAGCCTCAGTGGAGGACAGGCCTACGAGCAGTACTTC. Protein product: CASLSGGQAYEQYF.

This chain uses TRBV28 with TRBJ2-7; D unclear. The CDR3 consists of 11 residues. Germline values: CDR1 MDHEN, CDR2 SYDVKM. V was pared by 6 bases and J by 3 bases, with 6 bases between. CDR3 sequence reads: CASSPNYEQYF. Written as DNA, the CDR3 is TGTGCCAGCAGCCCAAACTACGAGCAGTACTTC.

V gene TRBV7-6 combines with J gene TRBJ2-6; TRBD1 matches at 8 bases. This CDR3 spans 17 amino acids. The trim removed 2 bases at V and 2 bases at J, leaving 5 bases unmatched. Germline V gene data show CDR1 as SGHVS and CDR2 as FNYEAQ. CDR3: CASSLSRGPAGANVLTF. The CDR3 region has the DNA TGTGCCAGCAGCTTATCCAGGGGGCCTGCTGGGGCCAACGTCCTGACTTTC.

The chain combines TRBV7-2 with TRBJ1-6; 12 bases are shared with TRBD1. V shed 5 bases and J 6 bases; nucleotides not matched to a gene: 11. The germline V gene has CDR1 SGHTA and CDR2 FQGNSA. This CDR3 has 18 amino acids. This CDR3 is CASSGTWDRGRGNSPLHF. CDR3 DNA sequence: TGTGCCAGCAGCGGAACCTGGGACAGGGGGCGTGGTAATTCACCCCTCCACTTT.

CDR3 in DNA: TGTGCCAGCACCGGCGCGGGCAACACATTACGTAGCGGGGAGCTGTTTTTT. Its protein product is CASTGAGNTLRSGELFF. This chain connects TRBV2 to TRBJ2-2, with D perhaps TRBD2 (5 bases). V was pared by 7 bases and J by 7 bases, with 25 bases between. The CDR3 totals 17 residues. Germline CDR1 and CDR2: SNHLY and FYNNEI.

The chain carries TRBV4-1 and TRBJ1-2; 9 bases align to TRBD1. Germline CDR1 is MGHRA and CDR2 is YSYEKL. V lost 5 bases, J lost 8 bases, and 9 bases stayed unmatched. The CDR3 contains 14 residues. CDR3: CASSSPGQGKGYTF. DNA of the CDR3: TGCGCCAGCAGCAGTCCGGGACAGGGAAAGGGCTACACCTTC.

The V gene is TRBV15, the J gene TRBJ1-3; possibly TRBD1 for D (5 bases). The germline V gene has CDR1 LNHNV and CDR2 YYDKDF (reference sequence). The V end was cut by 3 bases, the J end by 0 bases, with 9 bases between. CDR3 length: 15 amino acids. The CDR3 DNA reads as TGTGCCACCAGCAGGTACAGGAGCTCTGGAAACACCATATATTTT. Its translation: CATSRYRSSGNTIYF.

As to this clone: The junction departs from germline at one end; a sequencing error may be responsible. The chain has TRBV5-1 and TRBJ1-1; D unclear. CDR1 is SGHRS, CDR2 YFSETQ, per germline. The CDR3 has 13 amino acids. Here the CDR3 reads CASTLTSNTEAFF. CDR3 in DNA: TGCGCCAGCACCTTGACATCGAACACTGAAGCTTTCTTT.

This clone was detected only once. The chain recombines TRBV5-5 with TRBJ2-4; 8 bases align to TRBD1. The CDR3 totals 15 residues. J was trimmed by 7 bases and V by 3 bases; bases with no gene match: 9. Germline assignment: CDR1 SGHKS and CDR2 YYEKEE (reference sequence). The CDR3 here is CASSYNTGGRNIQYF. The CDR3 bases are TGTGCCAGCAGCTACAATACAGGGGGGAGGAACATTCAGTACTTC.

The V call is TRBV10-2, the J call TRBJ2-3; TRBD2 might be the D (6 bases). CDR1 is WSHSY, CDR2 SAAADI, per germline. The CDR3 length is 14 residues. V lost 6 bases and J 2 bases, leaving 12 bases between the germline ends. CDR3: CASRRTGLTDTQYF. Here the CDR3 DNA reads TGCGCCAGCAGGAGGACGGGACTCACAGATACGCAGTATTTT.

The chain employs TRBV6-5 and TRBJ1-1; 8 nucleotides match TRBD1. After removal of 6 bases from V and 1 base from J, the junction contained 7 bases not matched to a gene. The CDR3 is 15 residues long. Germline lookup yields CDR1 MNHEY and CDR2 SVGAGI. As DNA, the CDR3 is TGTGCCAGCAGGCCAGGACAGGGAAAGAACACTGAAGCTTTCTTT. This encodes CASRPGQGKNTEAFF.

This chain connects TRBV6-2 or TRBV6-3 to TRBJ1-5; D call uncertain. The CDR3 has 16 residues. Trimming removed 5 bases from V and 0 bases from J, with 14 bases in between. Germline V gene lookup returns CDR1 MNHEY and CDR2 SVGEGT. The CDR3 nucleotides read TGTGCCAGCAGTGCCAGCAGAACTTATAGCAATCAGCCCCAGCATTTT. This encodes CASSASRTYSNQPQHF.